These 17 T cell receptor beta chains originate from one sample sequenced in a study of blood T cell repertoires in COVID-19. TCRdb's table, derived via immunoSEQ multiplex PCR, lists solely in-frame clones and lacks some. The table includes 200,000 to 250,000 clones, about 82% detected once. Sequenced input: peripheral blood. Every receptor here comes from an older man with acute or convalescent COVID-19.

V is TRBV19 and J is TRBJ2-1, with a weak D call TRBD2 (6 bases). V lost 3 bases to trimming and J lost 6 bases, with 12 bases between them. There are 14 residues in the CDR3. Germline V lookup: CDR1 LNHDA, CDR2 SQIVND (reference sequence). This CDR3 is CASSMGRPLNEQFF. The CDR3 region has the DNA TGTGCCAGTAGTATGGGGAGGCCCCTCAATGAGCAGTTCTTC.

In DNA form, the CDR3 reads TGTGCCAGCAGCTTAGATGGGGACAGCCCCTACGAGCAGTACTTC. Translation: CASSLDGDSPYEQYF. V usage is TRBV7-9 and J usage is TRBJ2-7; 7 bases map to TRBD1. CDR3 length: 15 amino acids. V dropped 1 base and J dropped 2; count of bases not matched to a gene: 5. Germline V gives CDR1 SEHNR, CDR2 FQNEAQ (reference sequence).

The gene calls are TRBV2 and TRBJ1-1; perhaps TRBD1 as D (6 bases). The V and J ends lost 3 bases and 4 bases respectively, with 15 bases between them. Looked up from germline, CDR1 is SNHLY and CDR2 is FYNNEI. The CDR3 covers 15 residues. The CDR3 DNA sequence: TGTGCCAGCAGTGATTCCGGGCAGGGGAGCACTGAAGCTTTCTTT. Its protein is CASSDSGQGSTEAFF.

This clone was seen more than once but under ten times. The rearrangement uses TRBV11-2 and TRBJ1-1, with D perhaps TRBD1 (6 bases). The V end was cut by 5 bases, the J end by 1 base, with 11 bases between. Germline CDR1 is SGHAT and CDR2 is FQNNGV. CDR3 length equals 14 residues. The CDR3 DNA reads as TGTGCCAGCAGCCCTGGGGGCTGGAACACTGAAGCTTTCTTT. Translating gives CASSPGGWNTEAFF.

This clone was seen only once. V is TRBV5-6 and J is TRBJ2-7; no clear D gene. Trimming took off 0 bases at V and 4 bases at J, with 11 bases between the two ends. Germline V gene lookup returns CDR1 SGHDT and CDR2 YYEEEE. The CDR3 spans 14 residues. The chain's CDR3 is CASSLGTQLYEQYF. CDR3 coding DNA: TGTGCCAGCAGCTTGGGTACTCAACTATACGAGCAGTACTTC.

The chain recombines TRBV5-1 with TRBJ1-1; 8 positions agree with TRBD1. The J segment lost 1 base and the V segment lost 0 bases, leaving 2 bases of the junction unmatched. CDR1 and CDR2 from the germline V gene are SGHRS and YFSETQ. This CDR3 comprises 15 residues. CDR3 DNA sequence: TGCGCCAGCAGCTTGGGACAGGGGTGGAACACTGAAGCTTTCTTT. Protein sequence: CASSLGQGWNTEAFF.

The table lists this clone with a count of one. V usage is TRBV28 and J usage is TRBJ1-1, with D hard to call. Per the germline V gene, CDR1 is MDHEN and CDR2 is SYDVKM. V lost 8 bases, J lost 7 bases, and 14 bases lay in between. This CDR3 is 12 amino acids long. The chain's CDR3 is CASSSGSVEAFF. Written as DNA, the CDR3 is TGTGCCAGCTCCTCCGGTTCTGTTGAAGCTTTCTTT.

The chain employs TRBV18 and TRBJ2-3; tentative D call: TRBD1 (6 bases). CDR1 KGHSH and CDR2 LQKENI come from the germline V gene. The V and J ends lost 3 bases and 0 bases respectively, with 13 bases between them. The CDR3 spans 16 residues. The CDR3 sequence: CASSPFSGVSTDTQYF. CDR3 sequence (DNA): TGTGCCAGCTCACCGTTCTCAGGGGTGAGCACAGATACGCAGTATTTT.

A single count supports this clone. V and J are TRBV10-2 and TRBJ1-1, with TRBD1 matching over 8 bases. J lost 4 bases, V lost 3 bases, and 7 bases had no gene match. The CDR3 runs 15 residues. Germline V gene sequence: CDR1 WSHSY, CDR2 SAAADI. DNA for the CDR3: TGCGCCAGCAGTGACAGGGGGCGAGCCAGCACTGAAGCTTTCTTT. This codes for CASSDRGRASTEAFF.

This chain connects TRBV29-1 to TRBJ2-3; perhaps TRBD1 as D (5 bases). The CDR3 contains 11 residues. Germline V gene sequence: CDR1 SQVTM, CDR2 ANQGSEA. V was clipped by 6 bases and J by 5 bases, with 9 bases between them. The CDR3 DNA follows: TGCAGCGTCATGCAGGGAGATACGCAGTATTTT. Amino acid sequence: CSVMQGDTQYF.

This clone was seen just once. The CDR3: CASSTGLAGNTIYF. CDR3 DNA sequence: TGTGCCAGCTCAACAGGGTTGGCTGGAAACACCATATATTTT. The chain uses TRBV18 and TRBJ1-3; maybe TRBD1 (6 bases). CDR3 length: 14 amino acids. Per the germline V gene, CDR1 is KGHSH and CDR2 is LQKENI. Trimming pared 5 bases from V and 2 bases from J, leaving 10 bases between.

V is TRBV6-2 or TRBV6-3 and J is TRBJ1-3, with D perhaps TRBD1 (5 bases). Trimming took 6 bases from V and 2 from J, leaving 20 bases between them. CDR3 length: 17 residues. Germline V gives CDR1 MNHEY, CDR2 SVGEGT. This CDR3 is CASSDVRQAGPGNTIYF. In nucleotides, the CDR3 is TGTGCCAGCAGCGATGTCCGGCAGGCAGGGCCTGGAAACACCATATATTTT.

The rearrangement uses TRBV3-1 (or the pseudogene TRBV3-2) and TRBJ2-3; perhaps TRBD2 as D (6 bases). Germline-derived CDR1 and CDR2 are LGHDT and YNNKEL (reference sequence). V lost 5 bases to trimming and J lost 0 bases, with 12 bases between them. This CDR3 spans 15 amino acids. This CDR3 is CASSNPGGSTDTQYF. CDR3 nucleotides: TGTGCCAGCAGCAACCCCGGGGGTAGCACAGATACGCAGTATTTT.

The CDR3 DNA reads as TGTGCCAGCAGTCCAGGGGCCTATAATTCACCCCTCCACTTT. Amino acid sequence: CASSPGAYNSPLHF. The chain is built from TRBV25-1 and TRBJ1-6; D might be TRBD1 (6 bases). Trimming removed 5 bases from V and 2 bases from J, with 7 bases in between. CDR1 and CDR2 (germline): MGHDK, SYGVNS. CDR3 length: 14 residues.

The gene calls are TRBV7-2 and TRBJ2-7; D perhaps matches TRBD1 (6 bases). From germline, CDR1 is SGHTA and CDR2 FQGNSA. This CDR3 has 16 amino acids. V shed 5 bases and J shed 0 bases, with 17 bases lying between them. CDR3 nucleotides: TGTGCCAGCAGCCCCTCCCGACAGGCGAGCTCCTACGAGCAGTACTTC. It codes for CASSPSRQASSYEQYF. Full variable domain (missing parts from reference TRBV7-2 and TRBJ2-7): GAGVSQSPSNKVTEKGKDVELRCDPISGHTALYWYRQSLGQGLEFLIYFQGNSAPDKSGLPSDRFSAERTGGSVSTLTIQRTQQEDSAVYLCASSPSRQASSYEQYFGPGTRLTVT.

The chain has TRBV20-1 and TRBJ2-1; 8 bases are shared with TRBD1. Germline CDR1 and CDR2: DFQATT and SNEGSKA (reference sequence). The CDR3 has 11 amino acids. The CDR3 region is CRPGGGFEQFF. The CDR3 DNA reads as TGCCGGCCAGGGGGCGGGTTTGAGCAGTTCTTC.

The genes are TRBV28 and TRBJ2-2; 9 bases fit TRBD2. CDR1 is MDHEN and CDR2 is SYDVKM in the germline V gene. The CDR3 runs 14 residues. J lost 6 bases, V lost 3 bases, and 2 bases had no gene match. CDR3 DNA sequence: TGTGCCAGCAGTTTTAGCGGGGGAGCCGGGGAGCTGTTTTTT. Residues: CASSFSGGAGELFF.